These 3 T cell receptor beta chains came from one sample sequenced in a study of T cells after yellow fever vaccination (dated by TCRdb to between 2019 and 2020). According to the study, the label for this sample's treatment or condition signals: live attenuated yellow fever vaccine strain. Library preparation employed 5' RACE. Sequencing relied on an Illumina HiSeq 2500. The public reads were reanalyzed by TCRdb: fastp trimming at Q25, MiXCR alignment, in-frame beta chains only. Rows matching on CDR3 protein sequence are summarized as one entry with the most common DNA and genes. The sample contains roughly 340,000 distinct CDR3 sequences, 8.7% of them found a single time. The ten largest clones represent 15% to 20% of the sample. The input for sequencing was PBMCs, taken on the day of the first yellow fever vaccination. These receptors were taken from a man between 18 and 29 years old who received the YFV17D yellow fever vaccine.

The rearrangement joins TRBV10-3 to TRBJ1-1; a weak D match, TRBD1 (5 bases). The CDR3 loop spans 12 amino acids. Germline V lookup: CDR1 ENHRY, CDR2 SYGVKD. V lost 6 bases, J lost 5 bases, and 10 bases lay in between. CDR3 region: CAIRGEGTEAFF. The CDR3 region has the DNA TGTGCCATCAGGGGGGAGGGAACTGAAGCTTTCTTT.

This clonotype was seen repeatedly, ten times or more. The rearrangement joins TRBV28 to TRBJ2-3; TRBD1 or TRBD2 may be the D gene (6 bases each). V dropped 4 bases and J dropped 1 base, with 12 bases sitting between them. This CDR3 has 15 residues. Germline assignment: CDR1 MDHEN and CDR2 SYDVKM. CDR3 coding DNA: TGTGCCAGCAGTTCGGGGGCTGTGGGCACAGATACGCAGTATTTT. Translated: CASSSGAVGTDTQYF.

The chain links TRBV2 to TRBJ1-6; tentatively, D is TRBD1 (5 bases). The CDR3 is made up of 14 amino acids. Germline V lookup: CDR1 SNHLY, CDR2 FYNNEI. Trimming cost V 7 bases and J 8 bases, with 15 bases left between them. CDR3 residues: CASTLGEFYSPLHF. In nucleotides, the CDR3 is TGTGCCAGCACCTTAGGGGAGTTTTATTCACCCCTCCACTTT.